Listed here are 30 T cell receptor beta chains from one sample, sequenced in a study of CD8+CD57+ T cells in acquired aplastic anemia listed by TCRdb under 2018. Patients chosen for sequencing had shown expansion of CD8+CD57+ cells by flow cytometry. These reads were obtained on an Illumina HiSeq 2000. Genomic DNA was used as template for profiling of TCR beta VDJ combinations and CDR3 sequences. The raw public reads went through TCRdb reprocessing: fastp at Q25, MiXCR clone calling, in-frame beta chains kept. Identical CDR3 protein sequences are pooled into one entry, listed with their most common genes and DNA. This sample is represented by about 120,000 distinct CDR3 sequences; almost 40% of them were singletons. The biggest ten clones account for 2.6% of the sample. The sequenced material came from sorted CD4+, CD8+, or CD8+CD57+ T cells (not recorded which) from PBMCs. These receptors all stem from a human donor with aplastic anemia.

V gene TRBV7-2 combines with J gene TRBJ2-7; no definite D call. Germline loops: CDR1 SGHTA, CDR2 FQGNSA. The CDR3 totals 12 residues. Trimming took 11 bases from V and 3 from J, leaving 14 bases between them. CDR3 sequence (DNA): TGTGCCTCCCCGGGCGGCTTCTACGAGCAGTACTTC. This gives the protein CASPGGFYEQYF.

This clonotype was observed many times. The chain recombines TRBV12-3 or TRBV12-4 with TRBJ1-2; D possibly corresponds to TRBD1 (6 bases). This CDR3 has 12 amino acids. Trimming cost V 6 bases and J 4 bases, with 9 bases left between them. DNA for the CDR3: TGTGCCAGCAGCTCGGACAGCTATGGCTACACCTTC. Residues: CASSSDSYGYTF.

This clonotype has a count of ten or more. CDR3 sequence (DNA): TGTGCCACCAGCAGGAAAGGAAGGGAGGTTGGCACTGAAGCTTTCTTT. Protein sequence: CATSRKGREVGTEAFF. V and J are TRBV15 and TRBJ1-1; D is uncertain. The V gene lost 3 bases and the J gene lost 4 bases, with 18 bases spanning the gap. The CDR3 covers 16 residues. Per the germline V gene, CDR1 is LNHNV and CDR2 is YYDKDF (reference sequence).

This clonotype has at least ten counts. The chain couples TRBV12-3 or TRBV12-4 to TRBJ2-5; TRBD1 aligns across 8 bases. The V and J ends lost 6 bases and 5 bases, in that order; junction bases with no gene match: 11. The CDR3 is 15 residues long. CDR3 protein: CASRIGAGGGETQYF. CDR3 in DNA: TGTGCCAGCAGAATCGGGGCAGGGGGCGGGGAGACCCAGTACTTC.

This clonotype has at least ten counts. The CDR3 DNA reads TGCAGTGCTAGGAGGGGACAGGGCGTCGGGCCCCAGCATTTT. This codes for CSARRGQGVGPQHF. The chain has TRBV20-1 and TRBJ1-5, with 9 bases identical to TRBD1. The CDR3 spans 14 residues. With V trimmed by 3 bases and J by 9 bases, 9 bases remained unmatched. In germline, CDR1 is DFQATT, CDR2 SNEGSKA (reference sequence).

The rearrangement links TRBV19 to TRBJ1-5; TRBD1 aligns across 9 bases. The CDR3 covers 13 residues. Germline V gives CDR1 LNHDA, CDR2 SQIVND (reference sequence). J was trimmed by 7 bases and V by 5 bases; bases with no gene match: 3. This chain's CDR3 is CASSHRGQQPQHF. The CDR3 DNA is TGTGCCAGTAGTCACAGGGGGCAACAGCCCCAGCATTTT.

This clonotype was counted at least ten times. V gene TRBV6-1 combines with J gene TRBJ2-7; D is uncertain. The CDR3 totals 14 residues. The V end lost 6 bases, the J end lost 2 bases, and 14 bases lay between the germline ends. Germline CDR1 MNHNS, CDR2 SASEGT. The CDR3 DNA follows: TGTGCCAGCAGCGGATTTGACACGGCCTACGAGCAGTACTTC. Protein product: CASSGFDTAYEQYF.

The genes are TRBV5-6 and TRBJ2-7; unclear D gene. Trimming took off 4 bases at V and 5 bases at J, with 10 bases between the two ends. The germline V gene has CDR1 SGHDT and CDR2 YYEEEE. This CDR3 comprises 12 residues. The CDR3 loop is CASSPRDNEQYF. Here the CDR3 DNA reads TGTGCCAGCAGCCCCCGCGATAACGAGCAGTACTTC.

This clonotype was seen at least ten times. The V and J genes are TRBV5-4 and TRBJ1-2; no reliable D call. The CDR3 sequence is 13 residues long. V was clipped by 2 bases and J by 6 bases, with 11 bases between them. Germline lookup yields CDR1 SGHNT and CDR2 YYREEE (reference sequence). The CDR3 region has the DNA TGTGCCAGCAGCTTCAGCCTATTGAATGGCTACACCTTC. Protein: CASSFSLLNGYTF.

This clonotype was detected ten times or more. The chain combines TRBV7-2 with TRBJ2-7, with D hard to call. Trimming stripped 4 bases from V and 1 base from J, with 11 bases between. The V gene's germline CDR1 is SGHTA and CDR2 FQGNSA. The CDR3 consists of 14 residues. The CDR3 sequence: CASSSMTHSYEQYV. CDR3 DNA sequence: TGTGCCAGCAGCTCAATGACACATTCCTACGAGCAGTACGTC.

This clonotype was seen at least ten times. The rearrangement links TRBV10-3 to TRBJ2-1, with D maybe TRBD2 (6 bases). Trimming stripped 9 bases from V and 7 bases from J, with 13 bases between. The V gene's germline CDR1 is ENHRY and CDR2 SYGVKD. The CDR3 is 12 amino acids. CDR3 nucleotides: TGTGCCATTGGGGGGTCCTTTAATGAGCAGTTCTTC. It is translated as CAIGGSFNEQFF.

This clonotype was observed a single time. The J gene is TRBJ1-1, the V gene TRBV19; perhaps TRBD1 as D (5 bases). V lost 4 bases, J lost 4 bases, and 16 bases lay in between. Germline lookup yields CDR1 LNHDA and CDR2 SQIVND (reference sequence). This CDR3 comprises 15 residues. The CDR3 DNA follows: TGTGCCAGTAGTACTTGGCCGACAGAGGGCACTGAAGCTTTCTTT. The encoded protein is CASSTWPTEGTEAFF.

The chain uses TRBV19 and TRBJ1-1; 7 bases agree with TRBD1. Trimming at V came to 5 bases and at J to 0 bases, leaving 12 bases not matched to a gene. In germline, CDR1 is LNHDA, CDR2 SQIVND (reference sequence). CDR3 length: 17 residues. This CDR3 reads CASSASSGQSMNTEAFF. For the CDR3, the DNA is TGTGCCAGTAGTGCCTCCTCGGGACAGTCGATGAACACTGAAGCTTTCTTT.

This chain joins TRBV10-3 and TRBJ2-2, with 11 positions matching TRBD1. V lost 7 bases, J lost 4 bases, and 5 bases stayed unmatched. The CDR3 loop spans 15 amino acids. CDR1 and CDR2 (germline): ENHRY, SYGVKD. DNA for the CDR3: TGTGCCATCAACTCGGGGACAGGGGGCACCGGGGAGCTGTTTTTT. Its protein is CAINSGTGGTGELFF.

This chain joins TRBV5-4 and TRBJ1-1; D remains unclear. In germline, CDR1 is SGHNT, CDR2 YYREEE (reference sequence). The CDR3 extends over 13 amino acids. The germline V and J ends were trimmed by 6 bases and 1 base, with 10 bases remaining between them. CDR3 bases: TGTGCCAGCACCGAGGTCAGGAACACTGAAGCTTTCTTT. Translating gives CASTEVRNTEAFF.

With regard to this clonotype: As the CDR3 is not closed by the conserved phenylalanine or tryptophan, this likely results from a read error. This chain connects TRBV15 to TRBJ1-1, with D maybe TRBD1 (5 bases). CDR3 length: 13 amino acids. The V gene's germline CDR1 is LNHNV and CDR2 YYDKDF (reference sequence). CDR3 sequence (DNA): TGTGCCGCCAGCAGGGTATTGAACACTGAAGCTTTCTCT. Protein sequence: CAASRVLNTEAFS.

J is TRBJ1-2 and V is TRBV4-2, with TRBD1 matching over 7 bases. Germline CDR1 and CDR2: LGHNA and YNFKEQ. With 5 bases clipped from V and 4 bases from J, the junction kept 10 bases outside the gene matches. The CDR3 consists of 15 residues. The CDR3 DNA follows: TGTGCCAGCAGCGTCGCGGGACAGCAGACCTATGGCTACACCTTC. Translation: CASSVAGQQTYGYTF.

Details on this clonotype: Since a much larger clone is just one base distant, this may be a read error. The CDR3 coding sequence is TGTGCCAACAGTCTTACAGGGGTGGACTATGGCTACACCTTC. Translated, it gives CANSLTGVDYGYTF. The chain has TRBV6-2 or TRBV6-3 and TRBJ1-2; the match to TRBD1 covers 7 bases. CDR1 is MNHEY and CDR2 is SVGEGT in the germline V gene. The CDR3 sequence is 14 residues long.

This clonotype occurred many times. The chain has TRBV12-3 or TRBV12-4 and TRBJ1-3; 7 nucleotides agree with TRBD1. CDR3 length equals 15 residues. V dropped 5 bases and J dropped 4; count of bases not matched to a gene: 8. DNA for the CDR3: TGTGCCAGCAGTCCGCCAGGGGGGCTCGGAAACACCATATATTTT. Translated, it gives CASSPPGGLGNTIYF.

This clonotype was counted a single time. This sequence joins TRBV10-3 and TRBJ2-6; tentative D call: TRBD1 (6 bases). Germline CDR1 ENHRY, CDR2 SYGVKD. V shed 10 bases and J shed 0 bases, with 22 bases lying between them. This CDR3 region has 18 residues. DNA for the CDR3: TGTGCCACCATCCGGACAGCAAGGGGTTACTCTGGGGCCAACGTCCTGACTTTC. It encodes CATIRTARGYSGANVLTF.

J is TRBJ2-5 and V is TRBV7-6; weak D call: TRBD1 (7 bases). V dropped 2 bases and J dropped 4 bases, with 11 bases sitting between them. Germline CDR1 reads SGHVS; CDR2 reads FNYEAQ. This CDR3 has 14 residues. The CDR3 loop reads CASSLNQGGETQYF. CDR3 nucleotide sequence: TGTGCCAGCAGCTTAAATCAGGGGGGAGAGACCCAGTACTTC. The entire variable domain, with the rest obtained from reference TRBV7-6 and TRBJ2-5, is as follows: GAGVSQSPRYKVTKRGQDVALRCDPISGHVSLYWYRQALGQGPEFLTYFNYEAQQDKSGLPNDRFSAERPEGSISTLTIQRTEQRDSAMYRCASSLNQGGETQYFGPGTRLLVL.

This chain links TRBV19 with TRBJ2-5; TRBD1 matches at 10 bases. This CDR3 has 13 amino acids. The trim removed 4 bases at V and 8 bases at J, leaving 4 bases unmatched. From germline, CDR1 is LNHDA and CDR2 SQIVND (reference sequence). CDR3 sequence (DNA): TGTGCCAGTAGTACAAAGACAGGGGGCACCCAGTACTTC. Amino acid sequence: CASSTKTGGTQYF. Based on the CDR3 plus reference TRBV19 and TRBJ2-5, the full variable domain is DGGITQSPKYLFRKEGQNVTLSCEQNLNHDAMYWYRQDPGQGLRLIYYSQIVNDFQKGDIAEGYSVSREKKESFPLTVTSAQKNPTAFYLCASSTKTGGTQYFGPGTRLLVL.

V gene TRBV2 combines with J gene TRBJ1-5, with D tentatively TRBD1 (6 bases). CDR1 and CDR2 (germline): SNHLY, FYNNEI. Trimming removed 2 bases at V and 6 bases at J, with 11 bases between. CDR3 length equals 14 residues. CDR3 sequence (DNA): TGTGCCAGCAGTGAAACAGGGAATATTCAGCCCCAGCATTTT. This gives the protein CASSETGNIQPQHF.

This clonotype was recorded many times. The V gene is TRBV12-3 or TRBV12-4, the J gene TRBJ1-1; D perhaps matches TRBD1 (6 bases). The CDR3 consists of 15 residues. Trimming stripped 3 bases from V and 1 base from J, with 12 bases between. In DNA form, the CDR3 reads TGTGCCAGCAGTTTGAGACGACAGGCGAACACTGAAGCTTTCTTT. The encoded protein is CASSLRRQANTEAFF.

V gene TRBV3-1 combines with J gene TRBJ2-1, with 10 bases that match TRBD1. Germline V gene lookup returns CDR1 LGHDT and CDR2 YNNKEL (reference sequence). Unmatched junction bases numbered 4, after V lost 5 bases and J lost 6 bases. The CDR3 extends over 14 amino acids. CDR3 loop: CASSFWTGGNEQFF. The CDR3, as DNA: TGTGCCAGCAGCTTTTGGACAGGGGGCAATGAGCAGTTCTTC.

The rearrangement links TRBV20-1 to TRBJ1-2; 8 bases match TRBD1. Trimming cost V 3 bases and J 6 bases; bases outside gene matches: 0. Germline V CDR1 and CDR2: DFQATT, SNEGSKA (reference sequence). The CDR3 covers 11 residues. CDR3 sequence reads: CSARTGDGYTF. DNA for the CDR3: TGCAGTGCTAGGACAGGGGATGGCTACACCTTC.

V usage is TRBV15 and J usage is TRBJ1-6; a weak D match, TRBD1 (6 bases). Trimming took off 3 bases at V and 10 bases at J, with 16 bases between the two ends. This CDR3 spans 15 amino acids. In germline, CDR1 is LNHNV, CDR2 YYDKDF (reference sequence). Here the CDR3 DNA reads TGTGCCACCAGCAGCGTAGATTCGGGGGGCTCACCCCTCCACTTT. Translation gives CATSSVDSGGSPLHF.

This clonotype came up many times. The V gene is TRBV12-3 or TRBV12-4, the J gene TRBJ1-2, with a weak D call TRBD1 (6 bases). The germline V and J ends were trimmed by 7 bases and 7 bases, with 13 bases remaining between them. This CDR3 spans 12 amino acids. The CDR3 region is CASILGASGYTF. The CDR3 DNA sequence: TGTGCCAGCATCCTGGGGGCTTCTGGCTACACCTTC.

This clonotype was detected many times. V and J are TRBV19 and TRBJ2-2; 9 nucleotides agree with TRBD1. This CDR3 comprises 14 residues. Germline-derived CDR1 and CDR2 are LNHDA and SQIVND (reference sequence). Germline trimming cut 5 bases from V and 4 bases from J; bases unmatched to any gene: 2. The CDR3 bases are TGTGCCAGTAGTGGACAGGGGATCACCGGGGAGCTGTTTTTT. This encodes CASSGQGITGELFF.

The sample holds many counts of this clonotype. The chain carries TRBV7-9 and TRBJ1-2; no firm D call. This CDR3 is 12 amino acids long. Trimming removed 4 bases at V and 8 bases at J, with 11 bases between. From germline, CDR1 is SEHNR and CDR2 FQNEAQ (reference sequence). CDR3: CASSSTVGGYTF. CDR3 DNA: TGTGCCAGCAGCTCGACCGTGGGGGGCTACACCTTC.